This TCR beta chain was profiled in a study of T cells after posttransplantation cyclophosphamide. The germline V gene encodes CDR1 LNHDA and CDR2 SQIVND (reference sequence). This CDR3 region has 13 residues. The V and J ends lost 8 bases and 7 bases, in that order; junction bases with no gene match: 10. Points from the study as a whole: Donor CD8+ memory clones often dominated recipient blood repertoires at later times. TRB clonality was highly associated with recipient CMV seropositivity and reactivation. TRB overlap between skin or GI tissue T cells and blood was limited.

A marrow graft followed busulfan-fludarabine conditioning, with cyclophosphamide on days +3 and +4. This clone was observed many times. Its antigen is undetermined. Only in-frame clones appear in the TCRdb table, and some are missing; sequencing was by immunoSEQ multiplex PCR. The sample yields around 7,500 clones, without any singletons. The clonotype was recovered from a male patient aged 18 to 29 who received an allogeneic stem cell transplant from an unrelated donor, was CMV-positive, and had acute and chronic GVHD. Certain T cells may be donor cells from the graft. This sequence joins TRBV19 and TRBJ1-2, with 7 bases aligning to TRBD1. The source was PBMCs, collected after allogeneic stem cell transplant with posttransplant cyclophosphamide. The CDR3 protein is CASSDLTGLGYTF. The CDR3 DNA is TGTGCCAGTTCTGATTTGACAGGGCTTGGCTACACCTTC.